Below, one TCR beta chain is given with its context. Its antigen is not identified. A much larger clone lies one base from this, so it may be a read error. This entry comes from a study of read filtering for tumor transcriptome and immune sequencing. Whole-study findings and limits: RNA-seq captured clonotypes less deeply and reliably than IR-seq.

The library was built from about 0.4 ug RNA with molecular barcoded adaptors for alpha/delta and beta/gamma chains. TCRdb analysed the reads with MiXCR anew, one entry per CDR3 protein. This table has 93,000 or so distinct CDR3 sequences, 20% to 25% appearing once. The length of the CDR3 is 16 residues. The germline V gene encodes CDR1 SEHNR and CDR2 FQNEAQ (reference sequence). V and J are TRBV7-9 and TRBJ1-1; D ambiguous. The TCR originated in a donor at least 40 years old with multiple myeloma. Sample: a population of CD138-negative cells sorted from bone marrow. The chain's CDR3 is CASSGGSGGRNTEASF. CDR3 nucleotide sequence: TGTGCCAGCAGCGGAGGGTCCGGAGGGCGGAACACTGAAGCTTCCTTT.